This entry lists 18 T cell receptor beta chains sequenced from one sample in a study of T cell responses to AZD1222 COVID-19 vaccine. Clones were sequenced by immunoSEQ multiplex PCR, and TCRdb holds only the in-frame ones, with some missing. The sample records 150,000 to 170,000 clones, less than 90% being singletons. The starting material was peripheral blood, obtained on day 0 of MenACWY control vaccination. The receptors were sampled from an adult in good health.

This chain links TRBV27 with TRBJ1-5, with TRBD1 matching over 7 bases. The CDR3 covers 17 residues. Per germline, CDR1 MNHEY and CDR2 SMNVEV (reference sequence). V lost 4 bases, J lost 2 bases, and 11 bases stayed unmatched. The CDR3 spells CASSSIPDRARNQPQHF. In DNA form, the CDR3 reads TGTGCCAGCAGTTCGATCCCAGACAGGGCCCGCAATCAGCCCCAGCATTTT.

This sequence joins TRBV7-9 and TRBJ2-5; 13 bases line up with TRBD2. The CDR3 is 15 amino acids. With 5 bases clipped from V and 3 bases from J, the junction kept 3 bases outside the gene matches. Per germline, CDR1 SEHNR and CDR2 FQNEAQ (reference sequence). As DNA, the CDR3 is TGTGCCAGCAGCCTAGGGACTAGCGGGAAAGAGACCCAGTACTTC. Residues: CASSLGTSGKETQYF.

This chain joins TRBV5-6 and TRBJ1-1; D gene uncertain. Germline assignment: CDR1 SGHDT and CDR2 YYEEEE. V lost 0 bases and J 0 bases, leaving 15 bases between the germline ends. The CDR3 is 17 residues long. CDR3 region: CASSLVGSPFMNTEAFF. As DNA, the CDR3 is TGTGCCAGCAGCTTGGTGGGCAGCCCCTTCATGAACACTGAAGCTTTCTTT.

The chain recombines TRBV7-2 with TRBJ2-3; maybe TRBD1 (6 bases). Between the trimmed V and J ends, which lost 0 bases and 1 base, there was a span of 8 bases. The CDR3 is 15 residues long. Germline V lookup: CDR1 SGHTA, CDR2 FQGNSA. As DNA, the CDR3 is TGTGCCAGCAGCTTAGCGAGGACAGGCACAGATACGCAGTATTTT. Its protein product is CASSLARTGTDTQYF.

The chain uses TRBV27 and TRBJ1-2; TRBD1 aligns across 9 bases. Germline CDR1 MNHEY, CDR2 SMNVEV (reference sequence). Trimming removed 6 bases from V and 8 bases from J; junction bases left unmatched: 13. There are 15 residues in the CDR3. The CDR3 reads CASSPGTGTWSGYTF. CDR3 bases: TGTGCCAGCAGCCCGGGGACAGGGACTTGGAGCGGCTACACCTTC.

J is TRBJ2-5 and V is TRBV5-1, with TRBD1 matching over 10 bases. The ends lost 3 bases at V and 4 bases at J; junction bases unmatched: 3. The CDR3 is made up of 14 amino acids. The V gene's germline CDR1 is SGHRS and CDR2 YFSETQ. The CDR3 DNA reads TGCGCCAGCAGCTGGGGACAGGGGAGAGAGACCCAGTACTTC. Translated, it gives CASSWGQGRETQYF.

This clone came up a few times. CDR3 bases: TGTGCCAGCAGCTCCCAAGCAGGGGCCGGGGAGCTGTTTTTT. Its protein product is CASSSQAGAGELFF. The gene calls are TRBV7-8 and TRBJ2-2; D is possibly TRBD1 (6 bases). Per germline, CDR1 SGHVS and CDR2 FQNEAQ. V lost 4 bases and J lost 6, with 12 bases in between. The CDR3 has 14 residues.

This chain links TRBV20-1 with TRBJ1-4; no definite D call. Per germline, CDR1 DFQATT and CDR2 SNEGSKA (reference sequence). V gave up 6 bases and J gave up 7 bases, with 9 bases separating them. The CDR3 runs to 11 residues. CDR3 residues: CSAGGPEKLFF. The CDR3 coding sequence is TGCAGTGCGGGAGGGCCTGAAAAACTGTTTTTT.

V gene TRBV30 combines with J gene TRBJ1-6; D is undetermined. The CDR3 consists of 13 residues. Deletions cut 2 bases from V and 4 bases from J, with 6 bases between. Germline loops: CDR1 GTSNPN, CDR2 SVGIG (reference sequence). This CDR3 is CAWSKEYNSPLHF. DNA of the CDR3: TGTGCCTGGAGTAAGGAGTATAATTCACCCCTCCACTTT.

This chain joins TRBV5-1 and TRBJ1-2; no firm D call. The V and J ends lost 5 bases and 8 bases respectively, with 19 bases between them. The CDR3 is 14 residues long. CDR1 SGHRS and CDR2 YFSETQ come from the germline V gene. The CDR3: CASSMEAPHKGYTF. The DNA of the CDR3 is TGCGCCAGCAGTATGGAAGCCCCCCATAAAGGCTACACCTTC. Variable domain in full (rest from reference TRBV5-1 and TRBJ1-2): KAGVTQTPRYLIKTRGQQVTLSCSPISGHRSVSWYQQTPGQGLQFLFEYFSETQRNKGNFPGRFSGRQFSNSRSEMNVSTLELGDSALYLCASSMEAPHKGYTFGSGTRLTVV.

The gene calls are TRBV11-2 and TRBJ2-7; TRBD2 matches 7 bases. CDR3 length equals 13 residues. Germline assignment: CDR1 SGHAT and CDR2 FQNNGV. After removal of 3 bases from V and 7 bases from J, the junction contained 6 bases not matched to a gene. The CDR3 reads CASSFGGGWEQYF. CDR3 DNA sequence: TGTGCCAGCAGCTTTGGGGGGGGTTGGGAGCAGTACTTC.

The chain uses TRBV19 and TRBJ2-5; TRBD2 agrees at 8 bases. The CDR3 has 14 residues. The J segment lost 4 bases and the V segment lost 5 bases, leaving 6 bases of the junction unmatched. The germline V gene encodes CDR1 LNHDA and CDR2 SQIVND (reference sequence). The CDR3 here is CASSGGLGGETQYF. The CDR3 coding sequence is TGTGCCAGTAGTGGGGGACTAGGAGGAGAGACCCAGTACTTC.

The chain joins TRBV2 to TRBJ1-5; D gene ambiguous. CDR1 and CDR2 (germline): SNHLY, FYNNEI. V lost 8 bases and J 6 bases, leaving 5 bases between the germline ends. The CDR3 runs to 10 residues. CDR3 protein: CASGGQPQHF. In DNA form, the CDR3 reads TGTGCCAGCGGCGGTCAGCCCCAGCATTTT.

CDR3 sequence reads: CASSHRLANTGELFF. As DNA, the CDR3 is TGCGCCAGCAGCCACCGACTAGCCAACACCGGGGAGCTGTTTTTT. The chain uses TRBV4-1 and TRBJ2-2; 7 nucleotides match TRBD2. The CDR3 consists of 15 residues. With V trimmed by 3 bases and J by 2 bases, 3 bases remained unmatched. In germline, CDR1 is MGHRA, CDR2 YSYEKL.

The chain is built from TRBV2 and TRBJ1-6; D call uncertain. The germline CDR1 and CDR2 sequences are SNHLY and FYNNEI. CDR3 size: 11 residues. Trimming took off 3 bases at V and 10 bases at J, with 4 bases between the two ends. DNA for the CDR3: TGTGCCAGCAGTGACGAGTCACCCCTCCACTTT. Amino acid sequence: CASSDESPLHF.

The chain is built from TRBV7-2 and TRBJ2-7; D call uncertain. Germline CDR1 reads SGHTA; CDR2 reads FQGNSA. V was cut by 5 bases and J by 5 bases, with 13 bases left in between. CDR3 length: 13 residues. The CDR3 DNA follows: TGTGCCAGCAGCCCCGCATGGGGTAACGAGCAGTACTTC. This translates into CASSPAWGNEQYF.

This sequence joins TRBV10-2 and TRBJ1-5; D perhaps matches TRBD1 (6 bases). The CDR3 is 15 residues long. The V end was cut by 2 bases, the J end by 6 bases, with 14 bases between. The germline CDR1 and CDR2 sequences are WSHSY and SAAADI. The CDR3 reads CASSETNRAGQPQHF. CDR3 sequence (DNA): TGCGCCAGCAGTGAGACGAACAGGGCAGGTCAGCCCCAGCATTTT.

The V call is TRBV5-6, the J call TRBJ2-7; D uncertain. The V end was cut by 4 bases, the J end by 4 bases, with 9 bases between. The CDR3 spans 12 residues. CDR1 SGHDT and CDR2 YYEEEE come from the germline V gene. In DNA form, the CDR3 reads TGTGCCAGCAGCCAACGTAAGTACGAGCAGTACGTC. It encodes CASSQRKYEQYV.